The T cell receptor beta chain under discussion was sequenced for a study of cytomegalovirus exposure and HLA in healthy donors. PCR was performed using 60 Vbeta and 13 Jbeta primers. The assay was immunoSEQ multiplex PCR, and TCRdb's table has in-frame clones only and misses some. The table records 150,000 to 200,000 clones, 80% to 85% of them present only once. Trimming pared 3 bases from V and 7 bases from J, leaving 17 bases between. Germline assignment: CDR1 SGHKS and CDR2 YYEKEE (reference sequence). The CDR3 covers 15 residues. The clonotype was recovered from a boy aged 10-17 years in good health and CMV-seronegative. The rearrangement links TRBV5-5 to TRBJ1-5; D unclear. The specimen sequenced was PBMCs. CDR3: CASSSTSGGIQPQHF. Written as DNA, the CDR3 is TGTGCCAGCAGCTCGACTTCGGGAGGGATCCAGCCCCAGCATTTT.